A selection of T cell receptor beta chains follows, all from one sample in a study of blood T cells in healthy people across ages. TCRdb recomputed calls from the 5' RACE reads with MiXCR, one row per CDR3 protein. The sample contains 980,000 or so distinct CDR3 sequences, roughly 52% of which appear only once. The source material was blood. The source of these receptors is a man aged 25 to 40 in good health. CDR3s include the opening cysteine and the closing phenylalanine or tryptophan. The D gene is left open where the match is weak. Rows may omit the clone size; those that give it use once, few, many or a size class.

>-|TRBJ2-7|-|TRBV9
TGTGCCAGCAGCGTTCTCGGGGCTGGGAACGAGCAGTACTTC
CASSVLGAGNEQYF
>-|TRBJ2-7|TRBD2|TRBV6-2/TRBV6-3
TGTGCCAGCAGTTACCGAAGCGGGGGGCGTTCCTACGAGCAGTACTTC
CASSYRSGGRSYEQYF
>-|TRBJ2-1|-|TRBV11-3
TGTGCCAGCAGCTCCGACGGGTCCCCCTACAATGAGCAGTTCTTC
CASSSDGSPYNEQFF
>few|TRBJ2-4|-|TRBV6-2/TRBV6-3
TGTGCCAGCAGTTACGCTCTAGCCAAAAACATTCAGTACTTC
CASSYALAKNIQYF
>many|TRBJ2-1|-|TRBV28
TGTGCCAGCAGTTACAGTCACAATGAGCAGTTCTTC
CASSYSHNEQFF
>few|TRBJ1-2|-|TRBV6-2/TRBV6-3
TGTGCCAGCAGTTTCCGGGACACTTCTCCCTATGGCTACACCTTC
CASSFRDTSPYGYTF
>once|TRBJ2-5|TRBD2|TRBV6-5
TGTGCCAGCAGTAAAACTAGCGGGGGTTACCAAGAGACCCAGTACTTC
CASSKTSGGYQETQYF
>-|TRBJ2-3|-|TRBV5-1
TGCGCCAGCAGCAGCACAGGGCCACCTAGCACAGATACGCAGTATTTT
CASSSTGPPSTDTQYF
>-|TRBJ2-3|TRBD1|TRBV14
TGTGCCAGCAGCGAAGAGACAGGGCCGCTTGATACGCAGTATTTT
CASSEETGPLDTQYF
>few|TRBJ1-2|TRBD1|TRBV3-1
TGTGCCAGCAGCCAGTCGACAGGGGCCTTGCACTATGGCTACACCTTC
CASSQSTGALHYGYTF
>-|TRBJ2-7|TRBD2|TRBV28
TGTGCCACCGCCGGGACTAGCGGATCCTACGAGCAGTACTTC
CATAGTSGSYEQYF
>-|TRBJ2-3|-|TRBV7-8
TGTGCCAGCAGCTTCCTCCTCTTCGATACGCAGTATTTT
CASSFLLFDTQYF
>few|TRBJ2-7|-|TRBV16
TGTGCCAGCAGCCAATCAGCGGGTGACGGAGGAAACGAGCAGTACTTC
CASSQSAGDGGNEQYF
>few|TRBJ1-1|TRBD1|TRBV6-5
TGTGCCAGCAGTTACACCGGACAGGGGAGAGTAGCTTTCTTT
CASSYTGQGRVAFF
>many|TRBJ2-3|TRBD2|TRBV7-2
TGTGCCAGCAGCCGAAGTGGGACTAGCGGAGGGGCAGATACGCAGTATTTT
CASSRSGTSGGADTQYF
>once|TRBJ2-3|TRBD2|TRBV12-3/TRBV12-4
TGTGCCAGCAGTCATTGGGGCGGGGGAGGAGATACGCAGTATTTT
CASSHWGGGGDTQYF
>few|TRBJ2-7|-|TRBV7-9
TGTGCCAGCAGCCCGGAAAGCTCCTACGAGCAGTACTTC
CASSPESSYEQYF
>-|TRBJ2-3|TRBD2|TRBV20-1
TGCAGTGCTAGAGATCGACTAGCGGGGAACACAGATACGCAGTATTTT
CSARDRLAGNTDTQYF
>-|TRBJ2-3|-|TRBV12-3/TRBV12-4
TGTGCCAGCAGCCGTGACTATAGCACAGATACGCAGTATTTT
CASSRDYSTDTQYF
>-|TRBJ1-1|-|TRBV10-3
TGTGCCATCAGTGAGCCCTTCTCGGGGAACACTGAAGCTTTCTTT
CAISEPFSGNTEAFF
>-|TRBJ2-1|TRBD2|TRBV3-1
TGTGCCAGCAGCCAGGGACTAGCTTCCTACAATGAGCAGTTCTTC
CASSQGLASYNEQFF
>few|TRBJ2-7|TRBD1|TRBV6-6
TGTGCCAGCACCACCTCCGGGACAGGGTTCCAGCAGTACTTC
CASTTSGTGFQQYF
>few|TRBJ2-7|-|TRBV28
TGTGCCAGCAGTTCCATTGGACTCCTCTACGAGCAGTACTTC
CASSSIGLLYEQYF
>many|TRBJ2-7|TRBD1|TRBV4-2
TGTGCCAGCAGCCAAGAAGCAGGGGGCTCCTACGAGCAGTACTTC
CASSQEAGGSYEQYF
>-|TRBJ1-5|TRBD1|TRBV7-2
TGTGCCAGCAGCCTAATGGGACAGGGGAATCAGCCCCAGCATTTT
CASSLMGQGNQPQHF
>few|TRBJ2-1|TRBD2|TRBV29-1
TGCAGCGCCCAAGGAGCGGGAGGCGGCTCCTACAATGAGCAGTTCTTC
CSAQGAGGGSYNEQFF
>-|TRBJ1-5|-|TRBV20-1
TGCAGTGCTAGAGACCGGACCCAACCGAATCAGCCCCAGCATTTT
CSARDRTQPNQPQHF
>once|TRBJ2-1|TRBD2|TRBV20-1
TGCAGTGCTAAAAGGGGACTAGCGGGGGTCAGCTCCTACAATGAGCAGTTCTTC
CSAKRGLAGVSSYNEQFF
>-|TRBJ2-7|-|TRBV19
TGTGCCAGTAGTATCGTCCAGGGGAGCTCCTACGAGCAGTACTTC
CASSIVQGSSYEQYF
>-|TRBJ1-5|-|TRBV6-1
TGTGCCAGCAGTGGGGGACTTGGCAATCAGCCCCAGCATTTT
CASSGGLGNQPQHF
>few|TRBJ1-2|-|TRBV28
TGTGCCAGCAGGGACCGCTCCCTTTCTAACTATGGCTACACCTTC
CASRDRSLSNYGYTF
>-|TRBJ1-6|-|TRBV6-2/TRBV6-3
TGTGCCAGCAGTTACTCGGGGGGCGAGAATTCACCCCTCCACTTT
CASSYSGGENSPLHF
>-|TRBJ2-7|-|TRBV2
TGTGCCAGCAGTGGTCCCGGCTACGAGCAGTACTTC
CASSGPGYEQYF
>-|TRBJ1-1|-|TRBV20-1
TGCAGTGCCTACCAGGGTGGGAACACTGAAGCTTTCTTT
CSAYQGGNTEAFF
>-|TRBJ1-6|-|TRBV4-2
TGTGCCAGCAGCCAAGATTTTCTCGGTACAAGCTCCTATAATTCACCCCCCCACTTT
CASSQDFLGTSSYNSPPHF
>-|TRBJ2-5|-|TRBV12-3/TRBV12-4
TGTGCCAGCAGACTAGCTGGGGGGACCCAGTACTTC
CASRLAGGTQYF
>few|TRBJ2-1|TRBD2|TRBV20-1
TGCAGTGCAGCTTCTAGCGGGGGGGAAACAAGCTCCTACAATGAGCAGTTCTTC
CSAASSGGETSSYNEQFF
>-|TRBJ1-6|TRBD1|TRBV5-1
TGCGCCAGCAGCCAAGACGGGGGACAGGGGAAATCACCCCCCCACTTT
CASSQDGGQGKSPPHF
>-|TRBJ2-3|TRBD1|TRBV20-1
TGCAGTGCCAAGACAGGGCCCCATGATACGCAGTATTTT
CSAKTGPHDTQYF
>-|TRBJ2-5|TRBD1|TRBV10-3
TGTGCCATAGGACAGGGGGAAGCGGAGACCCAGTACTTC
CAIGQGEAETQYF